This T cell receptor (beta chain) was observed in a study of blood T cell repertoires in COVID-19. In the study overall: Spain, Italy and the United States supplied samples that represented acute and convalescent COVID-19.

Generated by immunoSEQ multiplex PCR, the TCRdb table keeps only in-frame clones and is missing some. The sample carries roughly 100,000 clones, about 80% recorded once. Trimming removed 2 bases from V and 0 bases from J, with 10 bases in between. There are 16 residues in the CDR3. Germline CDR1 is MNHEY and CDR2 is SMNVEV (reference sequence). The sequence came from a human donor in a cohort sampled during active COVID-19. V usage is TRBV27 and J usage is TRBJ2-2; D is uncertain. Sequenced material: peripheral blood. Here the CDR3 reads CASSLTRPSNTGELFF. DNA for the CDR3: TGTGCCAGCAGTTTAACCAGGCCCTCGAACACCGGGGAGCTGTTTTTT.